The 21 T cell receptor beta chains below come from one sample, sequenced in a study of cytomegalovirus exposure and HLA in healthy donors. Here immunoSEQ multiplex PCR was the method, and the copy in TCRdb shows in-frame clones only, minus some. The profile shows roughly 150,000 clones, roughly nine tenths of them singletons. Sequencing input: PBMCs. These receptors all come from a woman under 40 in good health and CMV-seronegative.

The rearrangement uses TRBV7-9 and TRBJ2-7; no firm D call. This CDR3 has 14 amino acids. Germline CDR1 is SEHNR and CDR2 is FQNEAQ (reference sequence). V shed 6 bases and J shed 1 base, with 13 bases lying between them. CDR3 in amino acids: CASSSSRRSYEQYF. In DNA form, the CDR3 reads TGTGCCAGCAGTTCATCCAGGAGATCCTACGAGCAGTACTTC.

The chain is built from TRBV5-1 and TRBJ1-1; no reliable D call. Germline loops: CDR1 SGHRS, CDR2 YFSETQ. The V and J ends lost 0 bases and 0 bases respectively, with 12 bases between them. The CDR3 sequence is 16 residues long. In nucleotides, the CDR3 is TGCGCCAGCAGCTTGGGCCGAAACCCGATGAACACTGAAGCTTTCTTT. As protein: CASSLGRNPMNTEAFF. Full variable domain (missing parts from reference TRBV5-1 and TRBJ1-1): KAGVTQTPRYLIKTRGQQVTLSCSPISGHRSVSWYQQTPGQGLQFLFEYFSETQRNKGNFPGRFSGRQFSNSRSEMNVSTLELGDSALYLCASSLGRNPMNTEAFFGQGTRLTVV.

The chain couples TRBV7-9 to TRBJ2-2; TRBD1 agrees at 7 bases. The ends lost 6 bases at V and 0 bases at J; junction bases unmatched: 10. This CDR3 has 17 amino acids. Germline V gives CDR1 SEHNR, CDR2 FQNEAQ (reference sequence). CDR3 nucleotides: TGTGCCAGCAGTTACACTAAGCAGGGGGCGAACACCGGGGAGCTGTTTTTT. Amino acids: CASSYTKQGANTGELFF.

This rearrangement joins TRBV11-1 to TRBJ2-6, with D uncertain. V was shortened by 2 bases and J by 4 bases, with 12 bases between the two germline ends. The CDR3 sequence is 16 residues long. Germline CDR1 and CDR2: SGHAT and FQDESV (reference sequence). This chain's CDR3 is CASSLISITGANVLTF. CDR3 nucleotides: TGTGCCAGCAGCTTAATTTCGATCACGGGGGCCAACGTCCTGACTTTC.

V gene TRBV6-6 combines with J gene TRBJ2-7; unclear D gene. V dropped 4 bases and J dropped 4 bases, with 5 bases sitting between them. The germline V gene has CDR1 MNHNY and CDR2 SVGAGI (reference sequence). CDR3 length: 11 amino acids. Here the CDR3 reads CASSFSYEQYF. CDR3 bases: TGTGCCAGCAGTTTTTCGTACGAGCAGTACTTC.

J is TRBJ1-2 and V is TRBV5-4; possibly TRBD1 for D (6 bases). Trimming took off 4 bases at V and 7 bases at J, with 17 bases between the two ends. This CDR3 has 14 amino acids. Looked up from germline, CDR1 is SGHNT and CDR2 is YYREEE (reference sequence). The CDR3 coding sequence is TGTGCCAGCAGCACGCAAGCAACAGGGTTTGGCTACACCTTC. As protein: CASSTQATGFGYTF.

CDR3 in amino acids: CASSLTGRRLAGSSYEQYF. CDR3 DNA: TGTGCCAGCAGTTTAACCGGCCGGCGACTAGCCGGGAGCTCCTACGAGCAGTACTTC. The chain is built from TRBV27 and TRBJ2-7, with 7 bases aligning to TRBD2. The CDR3 has 19 residues. Germline V gene sequence: CDR1 MNHEY, CDR2 SMNVEV (reference sequence). Trimming removed 2 bases from V and 0 bases from J; junction bases left unmatched: 16.

The V call is TRBV7-6, the J call TRBJ2-2; either TRBD1 or TRBD2 may fit D (5 bases each). Trimming removed 6 bases from V and 5 bases from J, with 16 bases in between. CDR3 length: 15 residues. Germline V CDR1 and CDR2: SGHVS, FNYEAQ. The CDR3 region has the DNA TGTGCCAGCAGATCCCCCGGTGGGGGAACCGGGGAGCTGTTTTTT. Translated, it gives CASRSPGGGTGELFF. The full variable domain, rest sourced from reference TRBV7-6 and TRBJ2-2, is GAGVSQSPRYKVTKRGQDVALRCDPISGHVSLYWYRQALGQGPEFLTYFNYEAQQDKSGLPNDRFSAERPEGSISTLTIQRTEQRDSAMYRCASRSPGGGTGELFFGEGSRLTVL.

The V call is TRBV6-5, the J call TRBJ1-5; D remains ambiguous. Per germline, CDR1 MNHEY and CDR2 SVGAGI. CDR3 length: 15 residues. Deletions cut 0 bases from V and 0 bases from J, with 6 bases between. As DNA, the CDR3 is TGTGCCAGCAGTTACTCTCCAGCTAGCAATCAGCCCCAGCATTTT. Translating it yields CASSYSPASNQPQHF.

This clone was seen a single time. The V call is TRBV5-1, the J call TRBJ1-1; D not certain. The ends were cut back, 1 base at V and 3 bases at J, with 22 bases in the middle. The CDR3 extends over 18 amino acids. Germline V CDR1 and CDR2: SGHRS, YFSETQ. As DNA, the CDR3 is TGCGCCAGCAGCTTGCGATCGAATACAGAGCGTTCTTACACTGAAGCTTTCTTT. Its translation: CASSLRSNTERSYTEAFF.

The genes are TRBV5-4 and TRBJ2-7, with 7 bases identical to TRBD1. The V segment lost 4 bases and the J segment 2 bases; nucleotides outside the gene matches: 12. CDR1 is SGHNT, CDR2 YYREEE, per germline (reference sequence). The CDR3 length is 16 residues. CDR3 DNA: TGTGCCAGCAGCCTGGGGGTGGGACAGAGACCCTACGAGCAGTACTTC. This codes for CASSLGVGQRPYEQYF.

The V call is TRBV6-6, the J call TRBJ2-7, with 11 bases that match TRBD2. V was clipped by 9 bases and J by 4 bases; unmatched bases: 11. The CDR3 has 15 residues. Germline V gene sequence: CDR1 MNHNY, CDR2 SVGAGI (reference sequence). CDR3: CASCLSGLAAYEQYF. The CDR3 region has the DNA TGTGCCAGTTGCCTTTCGGGACTAGCGGCTTACGAGCAGTACTTC.

The chain combines TRBV10-3 with TRBJ2-1; D is ambiguous. The CDR3 extends over 16 amino acids. Germline CDR1 is ENHRY and CDR2 is SYGVKD. Trimming took off 0 bases at V and 8 bases at J, with 17 bases between the two ends. CDR3 bases: TGTGCCATCAGTGAGTCGATATCCGGGTTTAGGGATGAGCAGTTCTTC. This gives the protein CAISESISGFRDEQFF.

The chain carries TRBV5-1 and TRBJ1-4; D is perhaps TRBD1 (6 bases). The ends were cut back, 0 bases at V and 6 bases at J, with 12 bases in the middle. The CDR3 length is 15 residues. Germline V CDR1 and CDR2: SGHRS, YFSETQ. This chain's CDR3 is CASSLEVGAYEKLFF. DNA for the CDR3: TGCGCCAGCAGCTTGGAGGTGGGGGCGTATGAAAAACTGTTTTTT.

The rearrangement uses TRBV27 and TRBJ1-2, with TRBD1 matching over 7 bases. Germline V gene data show CDR1 as MNHEY and CDR2 as SMNVEV (reference sequence). This CDR3 comprises 20 residues. J gave up 4 bases and V 3 bases, and 23 bases lay outside the gene matches. The CDR3, as DNA: TGTGCCAGCAGTTTTAGGGCCTCTTTGCGGACAGGTCTAGCTGGCTATGGCTACACCTTC. This translates into CASSFRASLRTGLAGYGYTF.

The chain uses TRBV6-5 and TRBJ1-1; unclear D gene. Germline V gene sequence: CDR1 MNHEY, CDR2 SVGAGI. V was pared by 5 bases and J by 5 bases, with 6 bases between. This CDR3 has 11 amino acids. CDR3 in amino acids: CASSRETEAFF. CDR3 coding DNA: TGTGCCAGCAGTCGGGAAACTGAAGCTTTCTTT.

The chain couples TRBV5-4 to TRBJ2-4; D might be TRBD2 (6 bases). This CDR3 is built from 14 residues. V was pared by 3 bases and J by 6 bases, with 13 bases between. The germline V gene encodes CDR1 SGHNT and CDR2 YYREEE (reference sequence). CDR3 DNA sequence: TGTGCCAGCAGCTCGCAGGGAGGTGTAAACATTCAGTACTTC. Amino acid sequence: CASSSQGGVNIQYF.

The rearrangement links TRBV4-1 to TRBJ2-3, with a weak D call TRBD2 (7 bases). Germline CDR1 reads MGHRA; CDR2 reads YSYEKL. V was pared by 4 bases and J by 5 bases, with 13 bases between. CDR3 length equals 14 residues. CDR3: CASSPGGRVDTQYF. DNA for the CDR3: TGCGCCAGCAGCCCGGGGGGCCGGGTAGATACGCAGTATTTT.

The sample holds one count of this clone. Other DNA sequences in this sample translate to the same CDR3. The rearrangement uses TRBV25-1 and TRBJ2-7, with 11 bases identical to TRBD1. J gave up 4 bases and V 1 base, and 3 bases lay outside the gene matches. Looked up from germline, CDR1 is MGHDK and CDR2 is SYGVNS. The CDR3 is 15 residues long. The DNA for the CDR3 is TGTGCCAGCAGTGAATCCAGGGACAGGGGGTACGAGCAGTACTTC. Protein product: CASSESRDRGYEQYF.

The chain carries TRBV4-1 and TRBJ2-1; D is possibly TRBD2 (6 bases). Germline values: CDR1 MGHRA, CDR2 YSYEKL. The CDR3 covers 16 residues. Trimming took off 3 bases at V and 4 bases at J, with 16 bases between the two ends. The CDR3 sequence is CASSHGGIGGYNEQFF. As DNA, the CDR3 is TGCGCCAGCAGCCACGGCGGGATTGGAGGGTACAATGAGCAGTTCTTC.

This clone occurred once. The V call is TRBV27, the J call TRBJ2-6, with D tentatively TRBD1 (6 bases). CDR1 is MNHEY, CDR2 SMNVEV, per germline (reference sequence). The CDR3 totals 15 residues. With 6 bases removed from V and 1 base from J, the gap between germline ends came to 10 bases. CDR3 sequence: CASSIDRSGANVLTF. CDR3 DNA sequence: TGTGCCAGCAGCATAGACAGGTCTGGGGCCAACGTCCTGACTTTC.